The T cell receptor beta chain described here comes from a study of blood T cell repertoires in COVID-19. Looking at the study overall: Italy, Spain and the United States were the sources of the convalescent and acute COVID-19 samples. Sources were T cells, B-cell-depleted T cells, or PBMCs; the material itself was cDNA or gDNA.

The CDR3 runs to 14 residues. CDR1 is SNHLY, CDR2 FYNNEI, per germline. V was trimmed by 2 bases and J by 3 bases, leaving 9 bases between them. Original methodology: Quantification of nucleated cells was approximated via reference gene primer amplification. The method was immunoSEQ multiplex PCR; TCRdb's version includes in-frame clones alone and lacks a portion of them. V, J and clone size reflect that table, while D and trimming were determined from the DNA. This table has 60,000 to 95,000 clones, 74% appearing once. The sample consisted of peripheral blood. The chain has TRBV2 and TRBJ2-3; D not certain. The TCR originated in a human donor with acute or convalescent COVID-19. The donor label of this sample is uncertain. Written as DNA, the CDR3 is TGTGCCAGCAGTGAAAGGCGGTCTACAGATACGCAGTATTTT. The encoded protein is CASSERRSTDTQYF.